The 7 T cell receptor beta chains below all came from one sample that was sequenced in a study of blood T cell repertoires in COVID-19. Sequencing used immunoSEQ multiplex PCR; TCRdb keeps in-frame clones, though not all of them. Among approximately 310,000 clones listed, more than 70% were seen once. The sequenced sample consisted of peripheral blood. The receptors were sampled from a woman aged 45-65 years who had recovered from COVID-19.

The chain is built from TRBV29-1 and TRBJ2-1; tentatively, D is TRBD2 (6 bases). This CDR3 has 13 residues. V shed 2 bases and J shed 7 bases, with 12 bases lying between them. CDR1 is SQVTM and CDR2 is ANQGSEA in the germline V gene. Here the CDR3 DNA reads TGCAGCGTTGAATTGGTTCTAGCGAATGAGCAGTTCTTC. The encoded protein is CSVELVLANEQFF.

The chain couples TRBV29-1 to TRBJ2-3, with D unclear. The CDR3 spans 11 residues. Trimming shortened V by 6 bases and J by 3 bases, and 7 bases separated the two germline ends. The germline V gene has CDR1 SQVTM and CDR2 ANQGSEA. The CDR3 here is CSVLLTDTQYF. CDR3 in DNA: TGCAGCGTCCTTCTGACAGATACGCAGTATTTT.

The CDR3 region has the DNA TGTGCCTGTTTTCAGGGCCACTCTGGAAACACCATATATTTT. Protein: CACFQGHSGNTIYF. This chain links TRBV30 with TRBJ1-3, with a tentative D call TRBD1 (5 bases). The CDR3 sequence is 14 residues long. Germline CDR1 GTSNPN, CDR2 SVGIG (reference sequence). Trimming took 6 bases from V and 0 from J, leaving 12 bases between them.

This rearrangement joins TRBV24-1 to TRBJ2-1; 8 nucleotides agree with TRBD1. In germline, CDR1 is KGHDR, CDR2 SFDVKD. The CDR3 spans 14 residues. The V gene end was trimmed by 7 bases and the J gene end by 5 bases; junction bases not matched to a gene: 6. The CDR3 nucleotides read TGTGCCACCAGCCGGACAGGGATCCACAATGAGCAGTTCTTC. Translation: CATSRTGIHNEQFF.

V and J are TRBV7-2 and TRBJ1-5; D may be TRBD1 (5 bases). The CDR3 totals 15 residues. The V gene lost 0 bases and the J gene lost 7 bases, with 13 bases spanning the gap. Germline V gene lookup returns CDR1 SGHTA and CDR2 FQGNSA. CDR3 sequence: CASSLALGLSQPQHF. The CDR3, as DNA: TGTGCCAGCAGCTTAGCGCTGGGACTAAGCCAGCCCCAGCATTTT.

This rearrangement joins TRBV3-1 (or the pseudogene TRBV3-2) to TRBJ1-1; a possible D gene is TRBD1 (6 bases). The germline V gene has CDR1 LGHDT and CDR2 YNNKEL (reference sequence). The CDR3 is 15 amino acids. The ends were cut back, 2 bases at V and 1 base at J, with 11 bases in the middle. The CDR3 nucleotides read TGTGCCAGCAGCCAAATAGGGGGTTGGAACACTGAAGCTTTCTTT. It is translated as CASSQIGGWNTEAFF.

The chain employs TRBV28 and TRBJ1-4; D perhaps matches TRBD1 (6 bases). In germline, CDR1 is MDHEN, CDR2 SYDVKM. CDR3 size: 13 residues. V lost 6 bases and J lost 9, with 14 bases in between. The CDR3 is CASRLAGDQKLFF. The CDR3 DNA reads as TGTGCCAGCAGACTGGCAGGGGATCAAAAACTGTTTTTT.